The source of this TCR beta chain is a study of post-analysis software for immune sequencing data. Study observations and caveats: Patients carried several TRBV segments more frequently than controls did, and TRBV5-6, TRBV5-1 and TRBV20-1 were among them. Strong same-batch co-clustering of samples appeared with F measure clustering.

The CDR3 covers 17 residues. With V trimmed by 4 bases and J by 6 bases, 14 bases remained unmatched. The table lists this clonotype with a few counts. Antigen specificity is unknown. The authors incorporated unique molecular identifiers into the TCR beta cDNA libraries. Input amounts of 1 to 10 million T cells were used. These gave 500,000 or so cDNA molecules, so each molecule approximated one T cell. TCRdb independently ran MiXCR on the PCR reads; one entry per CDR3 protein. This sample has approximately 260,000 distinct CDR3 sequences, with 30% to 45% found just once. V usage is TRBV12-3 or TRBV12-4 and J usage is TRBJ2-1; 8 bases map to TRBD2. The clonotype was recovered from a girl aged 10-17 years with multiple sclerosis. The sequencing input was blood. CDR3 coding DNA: TGTGCCAGCAGTTACGATGAGACTAGCGTGAGAGTCAATGAGCAGTTCTTC. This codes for CASSYDETSVRVNEQFF.